This TCR beta chain was obtained from a study of cytomegalovirus exposure and HLA in healthy donors. It was with 60 Vbeta and 13 Jbeta primers that the PCR ran. Using immunoSEQ multiplex PCR, the repertoire was profiled, and TCRdb retains in-frame clones only, with some absent. The repertoire holds some 160,000 clones, 65% to 80% seen once, with more than 6% in the top ten. V lost 0 bases to trimming and J lost 10 bases; unmatched junction nucleotides: 7. Germline lookup yields CDR1 SGDLS and CDR2 YYNGEE. There are 15 residues in the CDR3. Material for sequencing was PBMCs. J is TRBJ2-1 and V is TRBV9, with 10 bases that match TRBD2. This receptor was identified in a woman aged 35 to 49 in good health and CMV-seropositive. CDR3 in DNA: TGTGCCAGCAGCGTAGCGATAGCGGGGGGCAGAGAGCAGTTCTTC. Amino acid sequence: CASSVAIAGGREQFF.